What follows are 16 T cell receptor beta chains derived from one specimen sequenced in a study of shared clonotypes between healthy human individuals. Generated by immunoSEQ multiplex PCR, the TCRdb table keeps only in-frame clones and is missing some. The sample contains 2,500,000 or so clones, roughly 92% of which appear only once. The sample taken for sequencing was naive CD4+ T cells sorted from blood. Sample subset: CD45RA+ positively selected. Receptor source: a young man in good health.

The chain recombines TRBV28 with TRBJ2-7; 7 nucleotides match TRBD2. CDR1 is MDHEN and CDR2 is SYDVKM in the germline V gene. After removal of 2 bases from V and 3 bases from J, the junction contained 7 bases not matched to a gene. CDR3 length: 15 residues. The CDR3 DNA is TGTGCCAGCAGTTTACCACAACTAGCGCGCTACGAGCAGTACTTC. Translating it yields CASSLPQLARYEQYF. The whole variable domain, filled in from reference TRBV28 and TRBJ2-7, reads DVKVTQSSRYLVKRTGEKVFLECVQDMDHENMFWYRQDPGLGLRLIYFSYDVKMKEKGDIPEGYSVSREKKERFSLILESASTNQTSMYLCASSLPQLARYEQYFGPGTRLTVT.

The V gene is TRBV5-1, the J gene TRBJ1-1; 8 bases match TRBD1. This CDR3 contains 14 residues. Looked up from germline, CDR1 is SGHRS and CDR2 is YFSETQ. Trimming cost V 4 bases and J 2 bases; bases outside gene matches: 4. Here the CDR3 DNA reads TGCGCCAGCAGCAAACAGGGGGTCAACACTGAAGCTTTCTTT. Residues: CASSKQGVNTEAFF.

The chain uses TRBV19 and TRBJ2-7; TRBD1 matches at 11 bases. The CDR3 is 14 residues long. J was trimmed by 7 bases and V by 5 bases; bases with no gene match: 7. Looked up from germline, CDR1 is LNHDA and CDR2 is SQIVND (reference sequence). This chain's CDR3 is CASSPGQGVSEQYF. The CDR3 DNA follows: TGTGCCAGTAGTCCGGGACAGGGGGTTTCGGAGCAGTACTTC.

The chain has TRBV5-1 and TRBJ2-7; 10 bases match TRBD2. J gave up 5 bases and V 0 bases, and 2 bases lay outside the gene matches. This CDR3 region has 14 residues. The germline gives CDR1 SGHRS, CDR2 YFSETQ. In DNA form, the CDR3 reads TGCGCCAGCAGCTTGGGAACTAGCGGGAACGAGCAGTACTTC. Translation: CASSLGTSGNEQYF.

A remark on this clone: At one end, the junction sequence differs from germline, possibly due to a read error. The rearrangement uses TRBV6-5 and TRBJ2-7; 9 bases line up with TRBD1. CDR3 length: 14 amino acids. From germline, CDR1 is MNHEY and CDR2 SVGAGI. This CDR3 reads CASSSPGDRVSLDF. The CDR3 bases are TGTGCCAGCAGTTCTCCAGGGGACAGGGTTAGTTTGGACTTC.

The chain carries TRBV6-5 and TRBJ2-7; D is perhaps TRBD2 (5 bases). Per germline, CDR1 MNHEY and CDR2 SVGAGI. The V gene lost 6 bases and the J gene lost 5 bases, with 17 bases spanning the gap. This CDR3 is 14 amino acids long. In DNA, the CDR3 is TGTGCCAGCAGCCGGCGTGAGGGCCCCCACGAGCAGTACTTC. It codes for CASSRREGPHEQYF.

This clone is a singleton in its sample. This chain links TRBV21-1 with TRBJ1-6. TRBV21-1 is a known pseudogene. The CDR3 is made up of 18 amino acids. CDR3 sequence reads: CASSNRGNIIPSNSPLHF. The DNA of the CDR3 is TGTGCCAGCAGCAATCGCGGGAATATCATCCCTTCTAATTCACCCCTCCACTTT.

This clone has a single count. The rearrangement joins TRBV29-1 to TRBJ1-2, with D unclear. The germline V and J ends were trimmed by 4 bases and 4 bases, with 10 bases remaining between them. The length of the CDR3 is 12 residues. Germline V lookup: CDR1 SQVTM, CDR2 ANQGSEA. CDR3 DNA sequence: TGCAGCGTTGGGGTGGGGTCCTATGGCTACACCTTC. Translated: CSVGVGSYGYTF.

The chain uses TRBV2 and TRBJ2-1; 9 bases map to TRBD2. With V trimmed by 1 base and J by 2 bases, 6 bases remained unmatched. The germline V gene has CDR1 SNHLY and CDR2 FYNNEI. This CDR3 is built from 17 residues. This CDR3 reads CASSEGVLAGAYNEQFF. The CDR3 DNA reads as TGTGCCAGCAGTGAAGGGGTCTTAGCGGGGGCCTACAATGAGCAGTTCTTC.

V gene TRBV18 combines with J gene TRBJ1-5; D is unclear. V lost 4 bases and J 5 bases, leaving 15 bases between the germline ends. The germline V gene encodes CDR1 KGHSH and CDR2 LQKENI. CDR3 length: 15 residues. CDR3 coding DNA: TGTGCCAGCTCACTAGCAGCCTTTACGGATCAGCCCCAGCATTTT. Amino acids: CASSLAAFTDQPQHF.

This clone was observed a handful of times. The chain has TRBV19 and TRBJ2-3; unclear D gene. Germline loops: CDR1 LNHDA, CDR2 SQIVND (reference sequence). The length of the CDR3 is 15 residues. V lost 6 bases to trimming and J lost 0 bases, with 13 bases between them. CDR3 sequence: CASSQQSASTDTQYF. CDR3 sequence (DNA): TGTGCCAGTAGCCAACAGAGCGCTAGCACAGATACGCAGTATTTT.

This sequence joins TRBV2 and TRBJ1-4; D not certain. The germline V and J ends were trimmed by 8 bases and 8 bases, with 18 bases remaining between them. The CDR3 extends over 14 amino acids. Looked up from germline, CDR1 is SNHLY and CDR2 is FYNNEI. CDR3 residues: CASGGEAGGEKLFF. The CDR3 DNA sequence: TGTGCCAGCGGTGGGGAGGCCGGAGGGGAAAAACTGTTTTTT.

The V and J genes are TRBV25-1 and TRBJ1-2; 7 nucleotides match TRBD1. In germline, CDR1 is MGHDK, CDR2 SYGVNS. The CDR3 is made up of 14 amino acids. V lost 2 bases, J lost 7 bases, and 7 bases stayed unmatched. CDR3 amino acids: CASSEVAGGSGYTF. Here the CDR3 DNA reads TGTGCCAGCAGTGAAGTTGCAGGGGGGAGTGGCTACACCTTC.

This chain links TRBV5-1 with TRBJ1-4, with a tentative D call TRBD1 (6 bases). V was trimmed by 0 bases and J by 9 bases, leaving 9 bases between them. CDR3 length: 13 amino acids. Looked up from germline, CDR1 is SGHRS and CDR2 is YFSETQ. The CDR3 DNA follows: TGCGCCAGCAGCTTGGACGGGACACAAAAACTGTTTTTT. It yields the protein CASSLDGTQKLFF.

The rearrangement uses TRBV9 and TRBJ2-7; 7 bases are shared with TRBD2. Germline CDR1 and CDR2: SGDLS and YYNGEE. CDR3 size: 16 residues. V was pared by 0 bases and J by 2 bases, with 8 bases of the junction left unmatched. This CDR3 reads CASSVEVSSGPYEQYF. CDR3 bases: TGTGCCAGCAGCGTAGAGGTTTCTAGCGGTCCCTACGAGCAGTACTTC. Looking up the rest from reference TRBV9 and TRBJ2-7 gives the full variable domain: DSGVTQTPKHLITATGQRVTLRCSPRSGDLSVYWYQQSLDQGLQFLIQYYNGEERAKGNILERFSAQQFPDLHSELNLSSLELGDSALYFCASSVEVSSGPYEQYFGPGTRLTVT.

This clone has a single count. The gene calls are TRBV12-5 and TRBJ2-7, with D perhaps TRBD1 (6 bases). The CDR3 consists of 16 residues. V was cut by 0 bases and J by 2 bases, with 14 bases left in between. CDR1 and CDR2 from the germline V gene are LGHNT and FRNRAP. CDR3 sequence: CASGLVLDSKTYEQYF. CDR3 sequence (DNA): TGTGCTAGTGGTTTGGTACTGGACAGCAAAACCTACGAGCAGTACTTC.